This T cell receptor (beta chain) came from a study of shared clonotypes between healthy human individuals. The repertoire was sequenced with immunoSEQ multiplex PCR; TCRdb's copy has only in-frame clones and lacks some. The sample comprises approximately 2.5 million clones, 80% to 95% of which are singletons, and around 0.37% rests with the top ten. CDR3 length: 16 residues. The V gene's germline CDR1 is MNHNS and CDR2 SASEGT. Germline trimming cut 2 bases from V and 5 bases from J; bases unmatched to any gene: 8. Within Nashville, Tennessee resided all donors, each a Caucasian adult. This receptor was taken from a man between 18 and 29 years old in good health. Some clones in this sample may be carry-over from other donors' samples. The J gene is TRBJ2-1, the V gene TRBV6-1; 8 positions agree with TRBD2. The sequencing sample was made of naive CD4+ T cells from PBMCs. Subset here: CD45RA+ positively selected. This chain's CDR3 is CASSEWGSGVNNEQFF. The CDR3 nucleotides are TGTGCCAGCAGTGAATGGGGTAGCGGGGTAAACAATGAGCAGTTCTTC.